This T cell receptor beta chain was captured by sequencing in a study of shared clonotypes between healthy human individuals. General study findings and limits: Richness estimates generally favored naive over memory subsets. Clonotype sharing among donors was expected to depend on sequencing depth. Rarefaction indicated that sorted-subset sequencing remained incomplete although depth was large.

V lost 2 bases to trimming and J lost 7 bases; unmatched junction nucleotides: 6. CDR3 length: 15 residues. CDR1 and CDR2 from the germline V gene are SGHTA and FQGNSA. A remark on this clone: Its target is unknown.

In the original processing: Filtering differed because ImmunoSEQ produced junction-only sequences that carried no quality scores. Clones were read by immunoSEQ multiplex PCR, and TCRdb kept only the in-frame ones, dropping some. The V and J calls and clone size were taken over from that table, and D and trimming were inferred from the DNA. In the table there are 2,500,000 or so clones, about 92% of which are singletons. The chain carries TRBV7-2 and TRBJ2-7, with 12 nucleotides matching TRBD2. This TCR was sampled from a young man in good health. Sample: naive CD4+ T cells sorted from blood. The subset: CD45RA+ positively selected. The CDR3 protein is CASSLRLAGAWEQYF. In DNA, the CDR3 is TGTGCCAGCAGCTTAAGACTAGCGGGAGCATGGGAGCAGTACTTC.